This T cell receptor (beta chain) appears in the sequencing data of a study of cytomegalovirus exposure and HLA in healthy donors. Study-wide points: Fewer N-insertions (relative to the approximately 670-donor mean) were reportedly seen in an Asian-associated ancestry cluster in a later analysis. TCR beta V- and J-gene trimming, according to a later analysis, was linked to a missense DCLRE1C variant.

PCR was performed using 60 Vbeta and 13 Jbeta primers. Some clones are missing from TCRdb's copy, which holds only in-frame ones; the method was immunoSEQ multiplex PCR. The sample has over 150,000 clones; 80% to 85% are singletons. Germline V CDR1 and CDR2: LNHNV, YYDKDF (reference sequence). The CDR3 covers 17 residues. The junction had 9 bases not matched to a gene; V was cut back by 0 bases and J by 2 bases. Points on this clone: Antigen specificity is unknown.

The chain employs TRBV15 and TRBJ1-2, with 7 bases that match TRBD1. Material: PBMCs. The TCR comes from a boy aged 2 to 9 in good health and CMV-seronegative. CDR3 nucleotides: TGTGCCACCAGCAGAGAACGAGGGGGCGACCTAAACTATGGCTACACCTTC. This codes for CATSRERGGDLNYGYTF.